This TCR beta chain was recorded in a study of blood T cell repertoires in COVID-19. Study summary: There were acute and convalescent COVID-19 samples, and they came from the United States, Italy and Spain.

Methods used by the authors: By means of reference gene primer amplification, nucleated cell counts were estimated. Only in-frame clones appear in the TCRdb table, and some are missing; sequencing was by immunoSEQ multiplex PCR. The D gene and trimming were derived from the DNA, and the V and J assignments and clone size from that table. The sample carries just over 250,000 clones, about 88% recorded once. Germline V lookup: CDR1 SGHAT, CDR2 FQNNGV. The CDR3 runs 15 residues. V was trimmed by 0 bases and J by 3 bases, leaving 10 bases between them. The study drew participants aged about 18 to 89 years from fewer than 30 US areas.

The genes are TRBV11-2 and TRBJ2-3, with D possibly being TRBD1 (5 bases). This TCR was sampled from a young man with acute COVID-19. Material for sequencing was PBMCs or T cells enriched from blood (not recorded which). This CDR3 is CASSLESGRTDTQYF. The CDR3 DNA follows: TGTGCCAGCAGCTTAGAGTCAGGGCGGACAGATACGCAGTATTTT. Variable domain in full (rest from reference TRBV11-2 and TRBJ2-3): EAGVAQSPRYKIIEKRQSVAFWCNPISGHATLYWYQQILGQGPKLLIQFQNNGVVDDSQLPKDRFSAERLKGVDSTLKIQPAKLEDSAVYLCASSLESGRTDTQYFGPGTRLTVL.